These 29 T cell receptor beta chains came from one sample sequenced in a study of blood T cell repertoires in COVID-19. Method: immunoSEQ multiplex PCR; TCRdb's copy keeps in-frame clones and lacks some. There are 200,000 to 300,000 clones in the sample; more than 75% occur only once, and more than 1.3% lies in the top ten. The sample comprised peripheral blood. The origin of the receptors is a woman aged 40 to 50 who had recovered from COVID-19.

This chain uses TRBV3-1 (or the pseudogene TRBV3-2) with TRBJ1-1; D not resolved. V dropped 1 base and J dropped 4 bases, with 10 bases sitting between them. CDR3 length equals 14 residues. Germline V gives CDR1 LGHDT, CDR2 YNNKEL (reference sequence). CDR3: CASSQAGRGTEAFF. CDR3 nucleotides: TGTGCCAGCAGCCAAGCTGGCCGCGGCACTGAAGCTTTCTTT.

J is TRBJ2-7 and V is TRBV2; 9 bases fit TRBD1. The V gene's germline CDR1 is SNHLY and CDR2 FYNNEI. The CDR3 loop spans 16 amino acids. Trimming removed 7 bases from V and 2 bases from J; junction bases left unmatched: 12. The chain's CDR3 is CASTPSGTGFTYEQYF. CDR3 DNA: TGTGCCAGCACCCCCTCTGGGACAGGGTTTACCTACGAGCAGTACTTC.

This clone came up once. This chain uses TRBV5-4 with TRBJ2-2, with 11 bases lining up with TRBD1. The germline CDR1 and CDR2 sequences are SGHNT and YYREEE (reference sequence). This CDR3 comprises 16 residues. The trim removed 4 bases at V and 6 bases at J, leaving 8 bases unmatched. In DNA, the CDR3 is TGTGCCAGCAGCCTAGGACAGGGGGCCATGTCCGGGGAGCTGTTTTTT. It yields the protein CASSLGQGAMSGELFF. Together with reference TRBV5-4 and TRBJ2-2, the CDR3 gives the full variable domain: ETGVTQSPTHLIKTRGQQVTLRCSSQSGHNTVSWYQQALGQGPQFIFQYYREEENGRGNFPPRFSGLQFPNYSSELNVNALELDDSALYLCASSLGQGAMSGELFFGEGSRLTVL.

The chain carries TRBV18 and TRBJ1-1, with 8 positions matching TRBD1. The CDR3 has 16 residues. CDR1 KGHSH and CDR2 LQKENI come from the germline V gene. Unmatched junction bases numbered 10, after V lost 4 bases and J lost 3 bases. The chain's CDR3 is CASSLSSGGVYTEAFF. The CDR3 DNA reads as TGTGCCAGCTCACTTAGCTCAGGGGGCGTTTACACTGAAGCTTTCTTT.

This chain uses TRBV7-9 with TRBJ2-2, with 8 nucleotides matching TRBD1. The germline CDR1 and CDR2 sequences are SEHNR and FQNEAQ (reference sequence). The CDR3 spans 18 residues. The junction had 13 bases not matched to a gene; V was cut back by 2 bases and J by 5 bases. The chain's CDR3 is CASSLRTGSGFGTGELFF. CDR3 nucleotide sequence: TGTGCCAGCAGCTTACGGACAGGGAGTGGTTTCGGGACCGGGGAGCTGTTTTTT. The full variable domain, rest sourced from reference TRBV7-9 and TRBJ2-2, is DTGVSQNPRHKITKRGQNVTFRCDPISEHNRLYWYRQTLGQGPEFLTYFQNEAQLEKSRLLSDRFSAERPKGSFSTLEIQRTEQGDSAMYLCASSLRTGSGFGTGELFFGEGSRLTVL.

This chain uses TRBV13 with TRBJ2-7; D may be TRBD2 (6 bases). CDR1 PRHDT and CDR2 FYEKMQ come from the germline V gene (reference sequence). The CDR3 is 14 residues long. With 1 base removed from V and 7 bases from J, the gap between germline ends came to 14 bases. The CDR3 loop reads CASSLVRRGEEQYF. The CDR3, as DNA: TGTGCCAGCAGCTTAGTCCGGCGGGGTGAAGAGCAGTACTTC.

This clone was seen once. The V gene is TRBV4-1, the J gene TRBJ2-7; D might be TRBD1 (6 bases). This CDR3 has 12 residues. V gave up 9 bases and J gave up 3 bases, with 12 bases separating them. In germline, CDR1 is MGHRA, CDR2 YSYEKL. Written as DNA, the CDR3 is TGCGCCAGGTGTGGACAGAACTACGAGCAGTACTTC. Encoded protein: CARCGQNYEQYF.

The V gene is TRBV6-2 or TRBV6-3, the J gene TRBJ2-1; 12 bases match TRBD2. CDR1 and CDR2 (germline): MNHEY, SVGEGT. This CDR3 region has 15 residues. V trimming: 5 bases; J trimming: 8 bases; junction bases outside the gene matches: 7. The CDR3 DNA sequence: TGTGCCAGCAGTCCCCTAGCGGGGGGGCCGCATGAGCAGTTCTTC. Translated: CASSPLAGGPHEQFF.

J is TRBJ2-1 and V is TRBV3-1 (or the pseudogene TRBV3-2); D not resolved. V was pared by 0 bases and J by 5 bases, with 14 bases between. This CDR3 has 16 residues. CDR1 and CDR2 from the germline V gene are LGHDT and YNNKEL (reference sequence). The CDR3 DNA sequence: TGTGCCAGCAGCCAAGATCGACTCGCCAGACACAATGAGCAGTTCTTC. Protein product: CASSQDRLARHNEQFF.

The chain joins TRBV27 to TRBJ1-2; no clear D. This CDR3 contains 14 residues. Germline CDR1 and CDR2: MNHEY and SMNVEV (reference sequence). The germline V and J ends were trimmed by 4 bases and 0 bases, with 9 bases remaining between them. CDR3 loop: CASSYFPSNYGYTF. The CDR3 bases are TGTGCCAGCAGTTATTTCCCTTCTAACTATGGCTACACCTTC.

The V and J genes are TRBV5-1 and TRBJ1-1, with D hard to call. The CDR3 covers 11 residues. V lost 7 bases and J 4 bases, leaving 8 bases between the germline ends. Germline values: CDR1 SGHRS, CDR2 YFSETQ. CDR3 sequence: CASASPTEAFF. For the CDR3, the DNA is TGCGCCAGCGCCAGTCCCACTGAAGCTTTCTTT. Drawing the rest from reference TRBV5-1 and TRBJ1-1, the complete variable domain is KAGVTQTPRYLIKTRGQQVTLSCSPISGHRSVSWYQQTPGQGLQFLFEYFSETQRNKGNFPGRFSGRQFSNSRSEMNVSTLELGDSALYLCASASPTEAFFGQGTRLTVV.

This clone was detected only once. The V gene is TRBV18, the J gene TRBJ1-1, with D perhaps matching TRBD1 (6 bases). This CDR3 spans 15 amino acids. The V end was cut by 6 bases, the J end by 1 base, with 15 bases between. From germline, CDR1 is KGHSH and CDR2 LQKENI. DNA of the CDR3: TGTGCCAGCTCGTCGCGTCGACAGGAGAACACTGAAGCTTTCTTT. It specifies CASSSRRQENTEAFF.

This clone was counted a few times. The rearrangement uses TRBV9 and TRBJ1-1, with 9 bases aligning to TRBD1. Trimming cost V 3 bases and J 5 bases; bases outside gene matches: 8. Looked up from germline, CDR1 is SGDLS and CDR2 is YYNGEE. The CDR3 runs to 15 residues. The CDR3: CASSADHRGRTEAFF. The CDR3 nucleotides read TGTGCCAGCAGCGCAGACCACAGGGGGCGGACTGAAGCTTTCTTT.

The chain joins TRBV28 to TRBJ1-5; unclear D gene. In germline, CDR1 is MDHEN, CDR2 SYDVKM. The CDR3 spans 13 residues. V was pared by 5 bases and J by 2 bases, with 7 bases between. DNA for the CDR3: TGTGCCAGCAGTGGGCTGGGCAATCAGCCCCAGCATTTT. Translating it yields CASSGLGNQPQHF.

The chain joins TRBV5-4 to TRBJ1-2; 9 bases fit TRBD1. Germline CDR1 reads SGHNT; CDR2 reads YYREEE (reference sequence). The CDR3 has 16 residues. After removal of 3 bases from V and 4 bases from J, the junction contained 10 bases not matched to a gene. The CDR3, as DNA: TGTGCCAGCAGCTCGCCCGACAGGGGGGTACCCTATGGCTACACCTTC. Translated, it gives CASSSPDRGVPYGYTF.

The genes are TRBV6-5 and TRBJ2-7, with 7 bases lining up with TRBD1. V lost 4 bases to trimming and J lost 6 bases; unmatched junction nucleotides: 9. This CDR3 has 14 residues. Germline CDR1 is MNHEY and CDR2 is SVGAGI. CDR3 in amino acids: CASSFPGQASEQYF. CDR3 nucleotides: TGTGCCAGCAGTTTCCCCGGACAGGCCTCCGAGCAGTACTTC.

The V and J genes are TRBV5-4 and TRBJ2-7; 10 positions agree with TRBD2. The CDR3 extends over 14 amino acids. Germline trimming cut 4 bases from V and 2 bases from J; bases unmatched to any gene: 3. Germline CDR1 and CDR2: SGHNT and YYREEE (reference sequence). CDR3 region: CASSRAGGPYEQYF. Here the CDR3 DNA reads TGTGCCAGCAGCCGAGCGGGGGGGCCCTACGAGCAGTACTTC.

The J gene is TRBJ1-6, the V gene TRBV19, with D unclear. This CDR3 spans 14 amino acids. The V and J ends lost 5 bases and 9 bases respectively, with 14 bases between them. The V gene's germline CDR1 is LNHDA and CDR2 SQIVND (reference sequence). The CDR3 nucleotides are TGTGCCAGTAGTGGAAGAGCCGGGAGTTCACCCCTCCACTTT. Translating gives CASSGRAGSSPLHF.

The chain recombines TRBV12-3 or TRBV12-4 with TRBJ1-4; D not resolved. V was pared by 2 bases and J by 8 bases, with 9 bases between. The CDR3 length is 13 residues. CDR3 amino acids: CASSLRTLEKLFF. CDR3 nucleotides: TGTGCCAGCAGTTTAAGAACTTTGGAAAAACTGTTTTTT.

This chain joins TRBV7-2 and TRBJ2-3, with 7 nucleotides matching TRBD2. This CDR3 is built from 17 residues. Germline V gene lookup returns CDR1 SGHTA and CDR2 FQGNSA. Germline trimming cut 4 bases from V and 3 bases from J; bases unmatched to any gene: 13. CDR3 sequence: CASSSLFGGGGTDTQYF. CDR3 nucleotides: TGTGCCAGCAGCTCCCTGTTTGGCGGGGGTGGGACAGATACGCAGTATTTT.

This chain connects TRBV10-1 to TRBJ2-3, with 14 bases matching TRBD2. The trim removed 2 bases at V and 6 bases at J, leaving 4 bases unmatched. Germline CDR1 is WNHNN and CDR2 is SYGVQD (reference sequence). The CDR3 loop spans 16 amino acids. In nucleotides, the CDR3 is TGCGCCAGCAGTGAGCGACTAGCGGGGGGGCTGGATACGCAGTATTTT. Translating gives CASSERLAGGLDTQYF.

As regards this clone: This CDR3 is also generated by other DNA sequences in the sample. J is TRBJ1-1 and V is TRBV9; D gene uncertain. The CDR3 runs 14 residues. The V gene's germline CDR1 is SGDLS and CDR2 YYNGEE. V gave up 0 bases and J gave up 0 bases, with 6 bases separating them. The CDR3 coding sequence is TGTGCCAGCAGCGTAGCGGGATTGAACACTGAAGCTTTCTTT. The encoded protein is CASSVAGLNTEAFF.

V and J are TRBV5-1 and TRBJ1-5; possibly TRBD1 for D (6 bases). Per the germline V gene, CDR1 is SGHRS and CDR2 is YFSETQ. This CDR3 contains 14 residues. Trimming cost V 5 bases and J 3 bases, with 12 bases left between them. The CDR3 nucleotides are TGCGCCAGCAGAGGGACACCTGACAATCAGCCCCAGCATTTT. It is translated as CASRGTPDNQPQHF.

In DNA form, the CDR3 reads TGTGCCAGCACCCCTGGGGGCTTCATGAACACTGAAGCTTTCTTT. Translating gives CASTPGGFMNTEAFF. This chain uses TRBV6-2 or TRBV6-3 with TRBJ1-1; D is perhaps TRBD1 (6 bases). CDR1 MNHEY and CDR2 SVGEGT come from the germline V gene. Trimming pared 7 bases from V and 0 bases from J, leaving 15 bases between. The CDR3 sequence is 15 residues long.

This clone has only a few counts. The V gene is TRBV11-2, the J gene TRBJ1-5; D call uncertain. The V end was cut by 1 base, the J end by 9 bases, with 10 bases between. CDR3 length equals 13 residues. CDR1 is SGHAT, CDR2 FQNNGV, per germline. The CDR3 DNA is TGTGCCAGCAGCTTAGTCCCCGAGGCGCCCCAGCATTTT. It yields the protein CASSLVPEAPQHF.

CDR3: CASSPQGVTGQPQHF. CDR3 DNA: TGTGCCAGTTCCCCACAGGGGGTAACGGGTCAGCCCCAGCATTTT. The V and J genes are TRBV19 and TRBJ1-5; 8 bases are a match to TRBD1. There are 15 residues in the CDR3. CDR1 LNHDA and CDR2 SQIVND come from the germline V gene (reference sequence). V lost 8 bases to trimming and J lost 6 bases; unmatched junction nucleotides: 12.

The chain is built from TRBV28 and TRBJ1-5, with 7 bases lining up with TRBD1. Germline CDR1 and CDR2: MDHEN and SYDVKM. The CDR3 extends over 15 amino acids. Trimming removed 7 bases from V and 0 bases from J; junction bases left unmatched: 6. CDR3: CASTSGGYSNQPQHF. The CDR3 bases are TGTGCCAGCACCTCAGGGGGATATAGCAATCAGCCCCAGCATTTT.

J is TRBJ1-6 and V is TRBV25-1; 10 nucleotides match TRBD1. Looked up from germline, CDR1 is MGHDK and CDR2 is SYGVNS. The J segment lost 8 bases and the V segment lost 7 bases, leaving 2 bases of the junction unmatched. There are 13 residues in the CDR3. This chain's CDR3 is CASTGQGYSPLHF. The DNA of the CDR3 is TGTGCCAGCACGGGACAGGGGTATTCACCCCTCCACTTT.

The chain is built from TRBV23-1 and TRBJ2-7; D unresolved. TRBV23-1 is classed as an ORF, of uncertain function. The CDR3 extends over 13 amino acids. Deletions cut 2 bases from V and 2 bases from J, with 7 bases between. The CDR3, as DNA: TGCGCCAGCAGTCAAATTTCCACCTACGAGCAGTACTTC. This encodes CASSQISTYEQYF.